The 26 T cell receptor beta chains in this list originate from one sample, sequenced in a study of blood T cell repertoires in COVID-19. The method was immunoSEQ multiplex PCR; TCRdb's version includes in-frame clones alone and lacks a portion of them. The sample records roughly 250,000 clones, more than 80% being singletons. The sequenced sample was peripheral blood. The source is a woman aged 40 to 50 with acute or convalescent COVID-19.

CDR3 residues: CATSDVATTLAYEQFF. The DNA for the CDR3 is TGTGCCACCAGTGACGTCGCTACCACCCTCGCCTATGAGCAGTTCTTC. The chain combines TRBV24-1 with TRBJ2-1, with D unresolved. The CDR3 has 16 residues. Germline CDR1 reads KGHDR; CDR2 reads SFDVKD. Trimming removed 4 bases from V and 8 bases from J, with 20 bases in between.

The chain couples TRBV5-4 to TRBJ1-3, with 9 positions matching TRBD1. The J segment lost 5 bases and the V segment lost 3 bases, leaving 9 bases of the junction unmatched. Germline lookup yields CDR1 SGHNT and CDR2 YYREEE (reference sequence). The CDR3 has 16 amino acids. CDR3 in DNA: TGTGCCAGCAGCTCTGGGGGACAGGGCGGGAGAAACACCATATATTTT. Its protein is CASSSGGQGGRNTIYF.

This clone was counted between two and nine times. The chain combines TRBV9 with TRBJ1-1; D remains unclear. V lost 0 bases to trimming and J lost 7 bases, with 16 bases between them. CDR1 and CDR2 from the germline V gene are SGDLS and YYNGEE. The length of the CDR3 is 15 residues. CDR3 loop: CASSVEGSGGGEAFF. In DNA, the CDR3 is TGTGCCAGCAGCGTAGAGGGTAGCGGAGGAGGTGAAGCTTTCTTT.

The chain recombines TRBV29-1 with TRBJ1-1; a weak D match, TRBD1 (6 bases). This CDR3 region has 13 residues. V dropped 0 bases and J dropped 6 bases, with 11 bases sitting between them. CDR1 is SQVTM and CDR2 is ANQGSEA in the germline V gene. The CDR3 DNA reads TGCAGCGTTGAAGATCAGGGGTTTGCTGAAGCTTTCTTT. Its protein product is CSVEDQGFAEAFF.

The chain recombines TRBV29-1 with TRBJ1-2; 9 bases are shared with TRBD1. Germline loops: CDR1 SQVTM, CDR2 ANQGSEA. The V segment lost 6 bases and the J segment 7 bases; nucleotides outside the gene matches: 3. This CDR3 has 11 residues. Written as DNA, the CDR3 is TGCAGCGTGGGACAGGGACGTGGCTACACCTTC. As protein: CSVGQGRGYTF.

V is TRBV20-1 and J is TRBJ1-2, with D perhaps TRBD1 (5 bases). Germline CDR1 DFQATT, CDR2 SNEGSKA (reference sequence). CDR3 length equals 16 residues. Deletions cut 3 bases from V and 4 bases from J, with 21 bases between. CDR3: CSASSPTAARGYGYTF. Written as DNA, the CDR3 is TGCAGTGCTAGTAGTCCGACCGCTGCAAGGGGCTATGGCTACACCTTC.

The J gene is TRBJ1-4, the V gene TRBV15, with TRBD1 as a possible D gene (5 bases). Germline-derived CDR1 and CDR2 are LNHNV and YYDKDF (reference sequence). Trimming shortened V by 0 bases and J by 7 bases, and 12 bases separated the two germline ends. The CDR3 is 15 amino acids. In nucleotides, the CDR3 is TGTGCCACCAGCAGAGATTCGGGGGTGGGTGAAAAACTGTTTTTT. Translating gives CATSRDSGVGEKLFF.

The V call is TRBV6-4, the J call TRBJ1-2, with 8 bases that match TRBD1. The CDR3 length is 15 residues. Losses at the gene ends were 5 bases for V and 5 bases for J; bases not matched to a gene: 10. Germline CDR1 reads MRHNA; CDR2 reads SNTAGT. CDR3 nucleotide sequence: TGTGCCAGCAGTCCTTATGACAGGGGATCGTATGGCTACACCTTC. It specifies CASSPYDRGSYGYTF.

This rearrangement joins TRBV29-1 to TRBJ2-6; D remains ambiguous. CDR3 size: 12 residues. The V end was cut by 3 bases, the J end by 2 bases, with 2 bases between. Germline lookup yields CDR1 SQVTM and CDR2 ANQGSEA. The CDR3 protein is CSVDTGANVLTF. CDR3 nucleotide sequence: TGCAGCGTTGATACTGGGGCCAACGTCCTGACTTTC.

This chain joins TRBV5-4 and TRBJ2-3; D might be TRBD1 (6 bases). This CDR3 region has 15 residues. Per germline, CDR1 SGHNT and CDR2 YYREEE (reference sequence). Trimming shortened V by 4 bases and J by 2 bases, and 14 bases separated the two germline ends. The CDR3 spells CASSHRTEDTDTQYF. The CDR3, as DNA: TGTGCCAGCAGCCATAGGACAGAAGACACAGATACGCAGTATTTT.

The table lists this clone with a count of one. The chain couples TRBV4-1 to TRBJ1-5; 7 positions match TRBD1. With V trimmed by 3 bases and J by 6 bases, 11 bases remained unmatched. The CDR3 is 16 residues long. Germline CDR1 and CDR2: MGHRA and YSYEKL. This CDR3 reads CASSQERTGRGQPQHF. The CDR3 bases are TGCGCCAGCAGCCAGGAAAGGACAGGAAGGGGTCAGCCCCAGCATTTT.

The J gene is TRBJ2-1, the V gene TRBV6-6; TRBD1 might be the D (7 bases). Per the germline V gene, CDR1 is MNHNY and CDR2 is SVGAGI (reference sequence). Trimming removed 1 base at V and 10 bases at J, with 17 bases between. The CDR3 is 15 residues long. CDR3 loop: CASSYWGRGVGEQFF. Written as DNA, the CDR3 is TGTGCCAGCAGTTACTGGGGCAGGGGGGTAGGAGAGCAGTTCTTC.

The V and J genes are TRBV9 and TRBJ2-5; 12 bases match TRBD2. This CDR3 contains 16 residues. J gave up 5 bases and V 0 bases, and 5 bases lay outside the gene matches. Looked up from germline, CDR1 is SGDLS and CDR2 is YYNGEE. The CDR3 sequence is CASSVGASGGAETQYF. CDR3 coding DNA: TGTGCCAGCAGCGTAGGGGCTAGCGGGGGGGCGGAGACCCAGTACTTC.

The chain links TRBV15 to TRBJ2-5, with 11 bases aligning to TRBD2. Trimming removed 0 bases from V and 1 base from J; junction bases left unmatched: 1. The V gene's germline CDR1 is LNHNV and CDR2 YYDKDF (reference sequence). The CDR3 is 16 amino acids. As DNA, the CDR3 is TGTGCCACCAGCAGAGAACTAGCGGGGGCCCAAGAGACCCAGTACTTC. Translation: CATSRELAGAQETQYF.

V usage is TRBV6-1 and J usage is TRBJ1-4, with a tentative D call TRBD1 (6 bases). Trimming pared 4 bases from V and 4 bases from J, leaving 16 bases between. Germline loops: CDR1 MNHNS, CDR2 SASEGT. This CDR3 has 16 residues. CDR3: CASSGRLRTDNEKLFF. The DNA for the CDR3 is TGTGCCAGCAGTGGCCGCTTGAGGACAGATAATGAAAAACTGTTTTTT.

For the CDR3, the DNA is TGTGCCAGCAGCCGCGGGGGTGTTTCCGGAAACACCATATATTTT. Protein product: CASSRGGVSGNTIYF. The chain carries TRBV5-4 and TRBJ1-3, with D possibly being TRBD1 (5 bases). CDR1 and CDR2 (germline): SGHNT, YYREEE (reference sequence). The CDR3 extends over 15 amino acids. The V end was cut by 4 bases, the J end by 4 bases, with 15 bases between.

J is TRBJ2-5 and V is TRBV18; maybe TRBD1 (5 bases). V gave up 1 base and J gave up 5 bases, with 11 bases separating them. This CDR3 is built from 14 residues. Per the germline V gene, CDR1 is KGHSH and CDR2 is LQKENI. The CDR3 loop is CASSPRAPGETQYF. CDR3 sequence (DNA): TGTGCCAGCTCACCACGGGCACCAGGGGAGACCCAGTACTTC.

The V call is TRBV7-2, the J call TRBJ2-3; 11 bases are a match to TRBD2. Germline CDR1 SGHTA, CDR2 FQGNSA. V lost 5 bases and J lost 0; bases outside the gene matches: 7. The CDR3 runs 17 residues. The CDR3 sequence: CASSVLAGGPSTDTQYF. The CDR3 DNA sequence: TGTGCCAGCAGCGTCTTAGCGGGGGGGCCCAGCACAGATACGCAGTATTTT.

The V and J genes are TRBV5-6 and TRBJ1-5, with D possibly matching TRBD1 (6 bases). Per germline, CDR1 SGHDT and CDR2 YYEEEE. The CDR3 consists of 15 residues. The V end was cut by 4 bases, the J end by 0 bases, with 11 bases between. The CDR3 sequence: CASSPGGYSNQPQHF. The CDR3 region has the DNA TGTGCCAGCAGCCCGGGGGGCTATAGCAATCAGCCCCAGCATTTT.

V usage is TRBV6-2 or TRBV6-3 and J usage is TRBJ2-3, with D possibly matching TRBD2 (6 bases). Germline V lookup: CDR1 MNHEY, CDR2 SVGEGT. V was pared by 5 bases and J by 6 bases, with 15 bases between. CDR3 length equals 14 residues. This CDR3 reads CASSTPGARDTQYF. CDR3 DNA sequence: TGTGCCAGCAGTACTCCGGGAGCGCGGGATACGCAGTATTTT.

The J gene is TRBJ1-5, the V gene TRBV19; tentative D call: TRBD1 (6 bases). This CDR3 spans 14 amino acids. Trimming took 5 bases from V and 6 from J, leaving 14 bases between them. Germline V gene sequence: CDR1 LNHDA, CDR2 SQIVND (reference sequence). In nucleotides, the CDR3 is TGTGCCAGTAGTGGGCAGGGGAGTGGTCAGCCCCAGCATTTT. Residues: CASSGQGSGQPQHF. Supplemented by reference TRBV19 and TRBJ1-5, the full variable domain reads DGGITQSPKYLFRKEGQNVTLSCEQNLNHDAMYWYRQDPGQGLRLIYYSQIVNDFQKGDIAEGYSVSREKKESFPLTVTSAQKNPTAFYLCASSGQGSGQPQHFGDGTRLSIL.

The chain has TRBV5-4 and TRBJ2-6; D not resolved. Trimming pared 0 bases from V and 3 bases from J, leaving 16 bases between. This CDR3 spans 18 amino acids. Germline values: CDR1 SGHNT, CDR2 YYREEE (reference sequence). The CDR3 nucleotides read TGTGCCAGCAGCTTGGGACACACGACACCTGATGGGGCCAACGTCCTGACTTTC. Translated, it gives CASSLGHTTPDGANVLTF.

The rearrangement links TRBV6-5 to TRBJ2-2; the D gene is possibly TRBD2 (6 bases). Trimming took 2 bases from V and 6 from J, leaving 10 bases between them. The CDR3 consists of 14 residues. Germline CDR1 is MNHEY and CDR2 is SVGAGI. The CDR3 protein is CASSYDPGAGELFF. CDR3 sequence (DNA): TGTGCCAGCAGTTACGACCCGGGGGCCGGGGAGCTGTTTTTT.

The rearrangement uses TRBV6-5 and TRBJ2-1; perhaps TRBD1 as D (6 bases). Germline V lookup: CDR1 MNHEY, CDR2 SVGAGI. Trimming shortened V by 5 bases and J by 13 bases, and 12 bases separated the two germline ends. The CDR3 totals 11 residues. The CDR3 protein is CASSPDRFQFF. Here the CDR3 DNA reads TGTGCCAGCAGTCCCGACAGGTTCCAGTTCTTC.

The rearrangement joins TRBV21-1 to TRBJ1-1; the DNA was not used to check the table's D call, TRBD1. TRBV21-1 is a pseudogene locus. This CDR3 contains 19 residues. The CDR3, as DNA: TGTGCCAGCAGCAATCAGGTGGTCAGTGAAAAACAGATGAACACTGAAGCTTTCTTT. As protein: CASSNQVVSEKQMNTEAFF.

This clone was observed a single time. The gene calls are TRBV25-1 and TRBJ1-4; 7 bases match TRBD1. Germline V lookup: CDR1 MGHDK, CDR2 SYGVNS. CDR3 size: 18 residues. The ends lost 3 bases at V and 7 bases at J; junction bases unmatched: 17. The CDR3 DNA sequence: TGTGCCAGCAGTGACCCGGGATACAGGGGCCTTGAGGGTGAAAAACTGTTTTTT. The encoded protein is CASSDPGYRGLEGEKLFF.